The 7 T cell receptor beta chains below all came from one sample that was sequenced in a study of blood T cell repertoires in COVID-19. Clones were read by immunoSEQ multiplex PCR, and TCRdb kept only the in-frame ones, dropping some. The sample has 250,000 to 300,000 clones, around 89% seen once; the top ten hold around 2.3%. Sequencing used peripheral blood. These receptors came from a woman between 55 and 75 years old with COVID-19, enrolled during active disease.

The rearrangement links TRBV9 to TRBJ1-1; a weak D match, TRBD1 (5 bases). The CDR3 extends over 14 amino acids. The V and J ends lost 7 bases and 1 base respectively, with 14 bases between them. Germline CDR1 is SGDLS and CDR2 is YYNGEE. CDR3 coding DNA: TGTGCCAGCTCCCTAGGGGCAGGGAACACTGAAGCTTTCTTT. Its translation: CASSLGAGNTEAFF.

This chain connects TRBV29-1 to TRBJ2-7; D gene uncertain. Trimming took 6 bases from V and 5 from J, leaving 8 bases between them. Looked up from germline, CDR1 is SQVTM and CDR2 is ANQGSEA. This CDR3 is 10 amino acids long. The CDR3 region has the DNA TGCAGCGTGGTCCTAAACGAGCAGTACTTC. Translated: CSVVLNEQYF.

This chain joins TRBV6-2 or TRBV6-3 and TRBJ2-1; 10 bases agree with TRBD1. The CDR3 is made up of 19 amino acids. Trimming at V came to 6 bases and at J to 5 bases, leaving 19 bases not matched to a gene. Germline values: CDR1 MNHEY, CDR2 SVGEGT. CDR3 region: CASSQQLGAPDRGDNEQFF. Here the CDR3 DNA reads TGTGCCAGCAGCCAGCAGTTAGGGGCCCCGGACAGGGGGGACAATGAGCAGTTCTTC.

The J gene is TRBJ2-3, the V gene TRBV27; TRBD2 agrees at 9 bases. This CDR3 is 14 amino acids long. Trimming removed 3 bases from V and 4 bases from J; junction bases left unmatched: 2. The germline V gene encodes CDR1 MNHEY and CDR2 SMNVEV (reference sequence). CDR3 DNA sequence: TGTGCCAGCAGTTTCCAGCGGGGGGCAGATACGCAGTATTTT. It encodes CASSFQRGADTQYF.

V gene TRBV5-4 combines with J gene TRBJ2-1, with TRBD1 as a possible D gene (5 bases). Germline V gives CDR1 SGHNT, CDR2 YYREEE (reference sequence). The V end was cut by 5 bases, the J end by 0 bases, with 9 bases between. The CDR3 contains 14 residues. The CDR3 here is CASSRGSSYNEQFF. As DNA, the CDR3 is TGTGCCAGCAGTAGGGGAAGCTCCTACAATGAGCAGTTCTTC.

This clone was recorded once. The gene calls are TRBV5-8 and TRBJ2-5; maybe TRBD2 (5 bases). The CDR3 consists of 14 residues. Germline V gene lookup returns CDR1 SGHTS and CDR2 YDEGEE. V was cut by 5 bases and J by 0 bases, with 11 bases left in between. The CDR3 region has the DNA TGTGCCAGCAGGGCAAGGGAGTACCAAGAGACCCAGTACTTC. Translating it yields CASRAREYQETQYF.

The count of this clone is one. The rearrangement uses TRBV30 and TRBJ1-6; D may be TRBD1 (5 bases). The V gene's germline CDR1 is GTSNPN and CDR2 SVGIG (reference sequence). Deletions cut 2 bases from V and 3 bases from J, with 8 bases between. CDR3 size: 14 residues. CDR3: CAWSPTVYNSPLHF. The CDR3 DNA follows: TGTGCCTGGAGTCCGACAGTCTATAATTCACCCCTCCACTTT.